This TCR beta chain derives from a study of STAT3 mutations in large granular lymphocyte leukemia. Each sample's TCRbeta library yielded on average about 40,773 productive templates. Profiled with immunoSEQ multiplex PCR; TCRdb holds only in-frame clones, not every one. The sample has about 4,700 clones; approximately 50% are singletons. J lost 7 bases, V lost 2 bases, and 5 bases had no gene match. The CDR3 runs 14 residues. CDR1 is MNHEY and CDR2 is SMNVEV in the germline V gene (reference sequence). Findings and limits, study-wide: No sample exists from the first appearance of each clone. Differing intervals and regimens complicate linking therapy response to clone burden. In about 30% of the 18 patients, new TCR clonotypes emerged after therapy. Every T-cell large granular lymphocyte leukemia patient had at least one immunodominant TCR beta clonotype.

Of note for this clone: Antigen: not known.

The sequence was collected from a male patient aged 50 to 59 with T-cell large granular lymphocyte leukemia. Some clones in this sample may be carry-over from other donors' samples. The chain employs TRBV27 and TRBJ2-7; 10 nucleotides line up with TRBD2. Sequenced: peripheral blood mononuclear cells. The CDR3 DNA reads TGTGCCAGCAGTTTACTAGCGGGAGCTAGGGAGCAGTACTTC. Translated: CASSLLAGAREQYF.